A single sample gave rise to the 12 T cell receptor beta chains below, sequenced in a study of post-analysis software for immune sequencing data (dated by TCRdb to between 2015 and 2017). Here is what the overall study found, with its caveats: Significantly higher frequencies in patients than in controls were found for five TRBV segments, including TRBV5-6, TRBV5-1 and TRBV20-1.

For these TCRs, the target antigens are not known. Library method: PCR. The reads were generated on an Illumina HiSeq 2500. To reduce PCR and sequencing biases, unique molecular identifiers were incorporated into the TCR beta cDNA libraries. The public reads were quality trimmed at Q25 with fastp and then assembled into clones with MiXCR by TCRdb, keeping productive beta chains. Rows merge per CDR3 protein into single entries with the most common DNA and genes. Across this sample there are some 450,000 distinct CDR3 sequences, with roughly 46% seen only once. The ten largest make up about 12% of the sample. The sequencing input was blood. These receptors all stem from a girl under 18 with multiple sclerosis.

The gene calls are TRBV28 and TRBJ2-4; TRBD1 agrees at 7 bases. V lost 6 bases, J lost 5 bases, and 10 bases stayed unmatched. The CDR3 covers 15 residues. From germline, CDR1 is MDHEN and CDR2 SYDVKM. CDR3 sequence (DNA): TGTGCCAGCAGCCTTCTGGACAGGCCTCAAAACATTCAGTACTTC. Translation: CASSLLDRPQNIQYF.

The table lists this clonotype with a few counts. This chain connects TRBV7-2 to TRBJ2-5; 7 bases agree with TRBD2. The CDR3 is made up of 13 amino acids. CDR1 SGHTA and CDR2 FQGNSA come from the germline V gene. Trimming cost V 4 bases and J 11 bases; bases outside gene matches: 10. This CDR3 reads CASSSIPGGEQYF. CDR3 in DNA: TGTGCCAGCAGCTCCATTCCGGGGGGAGAGCAGTACTTC.

This chain links TRBV12-3 or TRBV12-4 with TRBJ1-2; D remains ambiguous. V lost 6 bases and J lost 12, with 8 bases in between. The CDR3 is made up of 9 amino acids. CDR3 bases: TGTGCCAGCAGCCCAAATAACACCTTC. Its translation is CASSPNNTF.

This clonotype occurred many times. A read error is possible here, since a much larger clone lies one base away. The chain couples TRBV12-3 or TRBV12-4 to TRBJ1-4, with 8 positions matching TRBD1. There are 19 residues in the CDR3. CDR3 residues: CASSFRQGLVLPSNEKRFF. The CDR3 coding sequence is TGTGCCAGCAGTTTCCGACAGGGGCTTGTGCTACCATCTAATGAAAAACGGTTTTTT.

This chain uses TRBV15 with TRBJ1-2; 9 nucleotides align to TRBD1. Germline V gives CDR1 LNHNV, CDR2 YYDKDF (reference sequence). The CDR3 totals 13 residues. The ends lost 4 bases at V and 6 bases at J; junction bases unmatched: 3. The CDR3 spells CATSTGQGNGYTF. CDR3 coding DNA: TGTGCCACCAGCACTGGACAGGGGAATGGCTACACCTTC.

The V call is TRBV28, the J call TRBJ2-7, with 7 bases identical to TRBD1. The germline CDR1 and CDR2 sequences are MDHEN and SYDVKM. With V trimmed by 6 bases and J by 2 bases, 4 bases remained unmatched. The CDR3 extends over 13 amino acids. For the CDR3, the DNA is TGTGCCAGCAGAACCGGACAGGCCTACGAGCAGTACTTC. Encoded protein: CASRTGQAYEQYF.

This clonotype was recorded a few times. The chain links TRBV6-5 to TRBJ2-1; 8 bases map to TRBD2. The length of the CDR3 is 16 residues. The V and J ends lost 6 bases and 4 bases, in that order; junction bases with no gene match: 11. Germline CDR1 MNHEY, CDR2 SVGAGI. CDR3 nucleotides: TGTGCCAGCAGCTACCATTCACTAGCGGAATACAATGAGCAGTTCTTC. Protein product: CASSYHSLAEYNEQFF.

The chain has TRBV29-1 and TRBJ2-2; 7 bases are a match to TRBD1. This CDR3 spans 15 amino acids. Losses at the gene ends were 3 bases for V and 1 base for J; bases not matched to a gene: 5. The germline V gene has CDR1 SQVTM and CDR2 ANQGSEA. The CDR3 DNA sequence: TGCAGCGTTGAGAATTGGACAGGGAACACCGGGGAGCTGTTTTTT. This gives the protein CSVENWTGNTGELFF.

The chain combines TRBV13 with TRBJ2-3; D ambiguous. V shed 4 bases and J shed 7 bases, with 12 bases lying between them. The CDR3 is 13 residues long. Germline loops: CDR1 PRHDT, CDR2 FYEKMQ (reference sequence). This CDR3 is CASSSRTTNTQYF. Written as DNA, the CDR3 is TGTGCCAGCAGCTCAAGGACGACCAATACGCAGTATTTT.

This clonotype appeared a few times. The chain has TRBV12-3 or TRBV12-4 and TRBJ2-7; a weak D match, TRBD2 (6 bases). The CDR3 totals 14 residues. V was trimmed by 0 bases and J by 6 bases, leaving 12 bases between them. The CDR3 region is CASSLAPGVVEQYF. CDR3 in DNA: TGTGCCAGCAGTTTAGCGCCGGGGGTTGTCGAGCAGTACTTC.

This clonotype turned up a few times. This sequence joins TRBV13 and TRBJ2-7; D gene uncertain. The CDR3 contains 14 residues. From germline, CDR1 is PRHDT and CDR2 FYEKMQ (reference sequence). The ends were cut back, 0 bases at V and 2 bases at J, with 8 bases in the middle. The CDR3 DNA sequence: TGTGCCAGCAGCTTAGGCTCCGATCCCTACGAGCAGTACTTC. This sequence encodes CASSLGSDPYEQYF.

The chain has TRBV7-9 and TRBJ2-1, with TRBD2 matching 7 bases. V was pared by 1 base and J by 15 bases, with 12 bases of the junction left unmatched. Germline V gene lookup returns CDR1 SEHNR and CDR2 FQNEAQ (reference sequence). The CDR3 totals 14 residues. The CDR3 DNA sequence: TGTGCCAGCAGCTTAGGTGAAGGCGGGAGTGGTCTGTTCTTC. Protein sequence: CASSLGEGGSGLFF.